The 9 T cell receptor beta chains below were found in one sample sequenced in a study of T cell responses to AZD1222 COVID-19 vaccine. Sequencing was performed with immunoSEQ multiplex PCR; in TCRdb, only in-frame clones are kept and a portion is missing. This table has 250,000 or so clones, more than 85% appearing once. The starting material was peripheral blood, obtained on day 0 of AZD1222 vaccination. These receptors were collected from an adult in good health.

The V gene is TRBV28, the J gene TRBJ1-5, with TRBD1 as a possible D gene (6 bases). Germline lookup yields CDR1 MDHEN and CDR2 SYDVKM. With 5 bases removed from V and 0 bases from J, the gap between germline ends came to 14 bases. This CDR3 has 16 amino acids. The CDR3 DNA reads as TGTGCCAGCAGTCCGAGGACAGTTTATAGCAATCAGCCCCAGCATTTT. This gives the protein CASSPRTVYSNQPQHF.

The V gene is TRBV5-1, the J gene TRBJ1-5; maybe TRBD1 (5 bases). The CDR3 is made up of 15 amino acids. The V end was cut by 0 bases, the J end by 4 bases, with 11 bases between. Per germline, CDR1 SGHRS and CDR2 YFSETQ. DNA for the CDR3: TGCGCCAGCAGCTTGGAGGGGCTTGGGAATCAGCCCCAGCATTTT. Residues: CASSLEGLGNQPQHF. The full variable domain, completed using reference TRBV5-1 and TRBJ1-5, is KAGVTQTPRYLIKTRGQQVTLSCSPISGHRSVSWYQQTPGQGLQFLFEYFSETQRNKGNFPGRFSGRQFSNSRSEMNVSTLELGDSALYLCASSLEGLGNQPQHFGDGTRLSIL.

The CDR3 DNA sequence: TGTGCTGGGGGCCTGGGCAATCAGCCCCAGCATTTT. This sequence encodes CAGGLGNQPQHF. This chain uses TRBV28 with TRBJ1-5; D might be TRBD1 (6 bases). CDR3 length equals 12 residues. The V gene's germline CDR1 is MDHEN and CDR2 SYDVKM.

The chain recombines TRBV9 with TRBJ2-3; TRBD1 matches at 8 bases. The ends lost 0 bases at V and 2 bases at J; junction bases unmatched: 8. The germline V gene encodes CDR1 SGDLS and CDR2 YYNGEE. This CDR3 is 17 amino acids long. CDR3 nucleotide sequence: TGTGCCAGCAGCGTAGGGGCAGGGGGCGGACACACAGATACGCAGTATTTT. As protein: CASSVGAGGGHTDTQYF.

The chain recombines TRBV7-2 with TRBJ1-6; D gene uncertain. With 5 bases removed from V and 6 bases from J, the gap between germline ends came to 5 bases. Germline V gene data show CDR1 as SGHTA and CDR2 as FQGNSA. This CDR3 spans 12 amino acids. The CDR3 here is CASSQINSPLHF. CDR3 nucleotides: TGTGCCAGCAGCCAGATTAATTCACCCCTCCACTTT.

V is TRBV27 and J is TRBJ2-7, with D possibly called TRBD1 or TRBD2 (5 bases each). Looked up from germline, CDR1 is MNHEY and CDR2 is SMNVEV (reference sequence). This CDR3 has 18 residues. The V end lost 1 base, the J end lost 1 base, and 20 bases lay between the germline ends. Here the CDR3 reads CASSLLPPIFRESYEQYF. CDR3 sequence (DNA): TGTGCCAGCAGTTTATTGCCCCCCATCTTCAGGGAGTCCTACGAGCAGTACTTC.

The chain has TRBV5-1 and TRBJ2-3; 12 nucleotides align to TRBD2. Trimming at V came to 0 bases and at J to 1 base, leaving 9 bases not matched to a gene. CDR3 length: 19 amino acids. Germline V gives CDR1 SGHRS, CDR2 YFSETQ. CDR3 nucleotide sequence: TGCGCCAGCAGCTTGGGTCTAGCGGGGGGGCCCGGTGGCACAGATACGCAGTATTTT. Protein: CASSLGLAGGPGGTDTQYF.

V usage is TRBV6-5 and J usage is TRBJ2-1; 9 nucleotides match TRBD1. The CDR3 has 14 amino acids. Germline V gene lookup returns CDR1 MNHEY and CDR2 SVGAGI. V trimming: 6 bases; J trimming: 10 bases; junction bases outside the gene matches: 10. The CDR3 sequence: CASSPGGQGVEQFF. Here the CDR3 DNA reads TGTGCCAGCAGCCCGGGGGGACAGGGAGTCGAGCAGTTCTTC.

This clone was picked up one time. CDR3 region: CASSLAGRGEKLFF. DNA for the CDR3: TGTGCCAGCAGCTTGGCGGGCCGAGGTGAAAAACTGTTTTTT. V usage is TRBV5-6 and J usage is TRBJ1-4; D is uncertain. Germline CDR1 SGHDT, CDR2 YYEEEE. V lost 0 bases and J lost 7, with 10 bases in between. This CDR3 has 14 amino acids.